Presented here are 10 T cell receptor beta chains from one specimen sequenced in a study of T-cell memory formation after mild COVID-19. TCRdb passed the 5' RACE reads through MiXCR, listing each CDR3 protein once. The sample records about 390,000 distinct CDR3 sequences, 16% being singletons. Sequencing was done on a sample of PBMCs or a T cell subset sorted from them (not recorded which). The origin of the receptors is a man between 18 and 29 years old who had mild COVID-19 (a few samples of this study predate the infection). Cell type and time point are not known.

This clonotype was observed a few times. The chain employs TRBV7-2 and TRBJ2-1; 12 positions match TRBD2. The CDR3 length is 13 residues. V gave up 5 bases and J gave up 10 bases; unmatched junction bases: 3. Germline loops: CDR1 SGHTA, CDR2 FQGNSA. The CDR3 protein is CASSPSGGVEQFF. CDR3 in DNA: TGTGCCAGCAGCCCTAGCGGGGGGGTAGAGCAGTTCTTC. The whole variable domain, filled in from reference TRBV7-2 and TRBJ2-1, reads GAGVSQSPSNKVTEKGKDVELRCDPISGHTALYWYRQSLGQGLEFLIYFQGNSAPDKSGLPSDRFSAERTGGSVSTLTIQRTQQEDSAVYLCASSPSGGVEQFFGPGTRLTVL.

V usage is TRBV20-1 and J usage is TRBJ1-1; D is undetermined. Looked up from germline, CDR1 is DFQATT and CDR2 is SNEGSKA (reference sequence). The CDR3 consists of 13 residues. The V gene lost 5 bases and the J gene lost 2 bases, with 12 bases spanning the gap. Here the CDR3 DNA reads TGCAGTGCTCTCCGGGATCTAAACACTGAAGCTTTCTTT. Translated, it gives CSALRDLNTEAFF.

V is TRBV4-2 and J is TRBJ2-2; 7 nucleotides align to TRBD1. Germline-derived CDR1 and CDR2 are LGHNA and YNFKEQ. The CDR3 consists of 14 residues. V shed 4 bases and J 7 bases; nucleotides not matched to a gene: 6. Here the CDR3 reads CASSPTGEGGELFF. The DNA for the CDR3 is TGTGCCAGCAGCCCTACAGGGGAAGGCGGGGAGCTGTTTTTT.

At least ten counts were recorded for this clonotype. CDR3 in amino acids: CASRTGGRDTEAFF. DNA of the CDR3: TGTGCCAGTAGGACAGGGGGCAGGGACACTGAAGCTTTCTTT. The J gene is TRBJ1-1, the V gene TRBV19; 10 bases fit TRBD1. The CDR3 has 14 residues. From germline, CDR1 is LNHDA and CDR2 SQIVND (reference sequence). V lost 6 bases to trimming and J lost 3 bases; unmatched junction nucleotides: 4.

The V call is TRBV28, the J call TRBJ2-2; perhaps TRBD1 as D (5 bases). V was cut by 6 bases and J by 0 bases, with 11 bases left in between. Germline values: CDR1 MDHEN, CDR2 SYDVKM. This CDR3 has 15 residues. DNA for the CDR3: TGTGCCAGCAGCCACAGGTACGCGAACACCGGGGAGCTGTTTTTT. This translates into CASSHRYANTGELFF.

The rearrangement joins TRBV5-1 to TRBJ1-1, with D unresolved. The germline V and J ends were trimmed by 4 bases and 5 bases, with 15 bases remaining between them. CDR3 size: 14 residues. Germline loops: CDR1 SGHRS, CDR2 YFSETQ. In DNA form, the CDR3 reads TGCGCCAGCAGCCCCATCCCTTGGAGGACTGAAGCTTTCTTT. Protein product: CASSPIPWRTEAFF.

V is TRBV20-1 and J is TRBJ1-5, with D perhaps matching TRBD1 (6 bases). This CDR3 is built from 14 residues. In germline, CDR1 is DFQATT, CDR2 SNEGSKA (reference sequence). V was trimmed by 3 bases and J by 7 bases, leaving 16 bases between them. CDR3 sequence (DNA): TGCAGTGCTAGCCTGGGGTGGGGGCGGCAGCCCCAGCATTTT. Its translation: CSASLGWGRQPQHF.

CDR3 coding DNA: TGCAGCGTTGAATATAGGGGCATGGGGACAGATACGCAGTATTTT. This codes for CSVEYRGMGTDTQYF. The chain joins TRBV29-1 to TRBJ2-3, with D perhaps TRBD1 (5 bases). V was pared by 2 bases and J by 3 bases, with 15 bases between. There are 15 residues in the CDR3. Germline CDR1 and CDR2: SQVTM and ANQGSEA.

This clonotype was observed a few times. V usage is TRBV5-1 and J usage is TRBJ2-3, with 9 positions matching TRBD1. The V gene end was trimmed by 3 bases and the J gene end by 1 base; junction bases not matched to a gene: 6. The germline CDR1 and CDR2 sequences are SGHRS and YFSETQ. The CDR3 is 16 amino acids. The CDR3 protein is CASSWGRDRGTDTQYF. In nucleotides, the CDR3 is TGCGCCAGCAGCTGGGGCCGGGACAGGGGCACAGATACGCAGTATTTT. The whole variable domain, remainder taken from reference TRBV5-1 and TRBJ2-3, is KAGVTQTPRYLIKTRGQQVTLSCSPISGHRSVSWYQQTPGQGLQFLFEYFSETQRNKGNFPGRFSGRQFSNSRSEMNVSTLELGDSALYLCASSWGRDRGTDTQYFGPGTRLTVL.

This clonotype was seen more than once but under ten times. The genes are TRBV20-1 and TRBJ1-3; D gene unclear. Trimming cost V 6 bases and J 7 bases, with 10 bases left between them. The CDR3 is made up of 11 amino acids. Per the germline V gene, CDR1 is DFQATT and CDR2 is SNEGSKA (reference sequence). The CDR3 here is CSASLENTIYF. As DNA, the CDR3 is TGCAGTGCCAGCCTGGAGAACACCATATATTTT.